This T cell receptor (beta chain) was identified in a study of cytomegalovirus exposure and HLA in healthy donors. The CDR3 contains 13 residues. V lost 1 base and J 11 bases, leaving 16 bases between the germline ends. Germline CDR1 and CDR2: GTSNPN and SVGIG (reference sequence). A note on this clone: Its antigen is undetermined.

13 Jbeta primers and 60 Vbeta primers were used for the PCR. Produced via immunoSEQ multiplex PCR; TCRdb's table is partial and in-frame only. The sample holds about 190,000 clones; about 76% are singletons and the top ten take more than 1.5%. Regarding the study as a whole: Productive status was seen about 87% or about 30% of the time for most TCR beta V segments in an earlier analysis. Later analysis found that TCR beta chains associated with HLA were more clonally expanded than other, equally common chains. TCR beta V- and J-gene trimming was later associated with a missense DCLRE1C variant. Several of the most significant clusters appeared, in a later analysis, to be linked to common viral pathogens.

The genes are TRBV30 and TRBJ2-3; D perhaps matches TRBD1 (6 bases). This clonotype was obtained from a woman between 50 and 59 years old in good health and CMV-seronegative. The sequencing sample was made of PBMCs. Here the CDR3 reads CAWSGPPGEGQYF. The DNA of the CDR3 is TGTGCCTGGAGTGGCCCCCCAGGGGAAGGGCAGTATTTT.